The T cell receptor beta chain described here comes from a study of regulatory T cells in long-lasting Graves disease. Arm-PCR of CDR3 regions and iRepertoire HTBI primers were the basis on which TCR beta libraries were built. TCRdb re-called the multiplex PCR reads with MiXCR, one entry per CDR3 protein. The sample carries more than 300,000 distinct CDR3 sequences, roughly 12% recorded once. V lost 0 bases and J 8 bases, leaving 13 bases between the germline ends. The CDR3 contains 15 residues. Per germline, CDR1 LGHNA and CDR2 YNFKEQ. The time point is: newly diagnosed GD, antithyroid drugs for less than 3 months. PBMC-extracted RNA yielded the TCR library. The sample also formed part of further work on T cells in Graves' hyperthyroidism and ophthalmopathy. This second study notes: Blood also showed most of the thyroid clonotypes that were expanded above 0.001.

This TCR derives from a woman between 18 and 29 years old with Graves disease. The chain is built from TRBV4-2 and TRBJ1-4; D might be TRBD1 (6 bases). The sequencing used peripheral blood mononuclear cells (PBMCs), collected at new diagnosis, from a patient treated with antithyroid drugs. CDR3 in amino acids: CASSQEMGTHEKLFF. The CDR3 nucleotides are TGTGCCAGCAGCCAAGAAATGGGGACACACGAAAAACTGTTTTTT.